One and the same sample provided the 29 T cell receptor beta chains below, sequenced in a study of neurological immune-mediated disorders. TCRdb re-derived calls from the 5' RACE reads in MiXCR, one entry per CDR3 protein. Of roughly 76,000 distinct CDR3 sequences listed, about 14% are singletons. The sample consisted of PBMCs. These receptors came from a woman aged 50 to 65 in good health.

V and J are TRBV5-6 and TRBJ1-1, with D unclear. V was cut by 0 bases and J by 5 bases, with 11 bases left in between. The CDR3 loop spans 14 amino acids. The germline CDR1 and CDR2 sequences are SGHDT and YYEEEE. DNA of the CDR3: TGTGCCAGCAGCTTGGGCGGGCGCGGTACTGAAGCTTTCTTT. Translated: CASSLGGRGTEAFF.

This clonotype was detected many times. V and J are TRBV5-1 and TRBJ2-7, with 10 nucleotides matching TRBD2. CDR1 and CDR2 (germline): SGHRS, YFSETQ. The CDR3 is 15 amino acids. J lost 6 bases, V lost 1 base, and 7 bases had no gene match. The DNA of the CDR3 is TGCGCCAGCAGCTTGTTGCTAGCGGGAGTTGGCGAGCAGTACTTC. It translates to CASSLLLAGVGEQYF.

This clonotype was recorded at least ten times. This sequence joins TRBV11-2 and TRBJ2-7, with 14 bases matching TRBD2. The CDR3 is 19 amino acids. The V and J ends lost 5 bases and 5 bases, in that order; junction bases with no gene match: 17. Germline-derived CDR1 and CDR2 are SGHAT and FQNNGV. The CDR3 loop is CASSQGGTSGSVLIDEQYF. In nucleotides, the CDR3 is TGTGCCAGCAGCCAGGGGGGGACTAGCGGGAGTGTTTTGATCGACGAGCAGTACTTC.

This clonotype was seen repeatedly, ten times or more. V and J are TRBV6-1 and TRBJ2-1; no definite D call. The germline V gene has CDR1 MNHNS and CDR2 SASEGT. V lost 7 bases to trimming and J lost 3 bases, with 4 bases between them. The CDR3 extends over 11 amino acids. The CDR3 DNA reads as TGTGCCAGCAAAGGCTACAATGAGCAGTTCTTC. Translated, it gives CASKGYNEQFF.

This clonotype occurred a few times. The V gene is TRBV24-1, the J gene TRBJ1-2; D is unresolved. CDR1 is KGHDR, CDR2 SFDVKD, per germline. There are 11 residues in the CDR3. Deletions cut 3 bases from V and 7 bases from J, with 5 bases between. CDR3 amino acids: CATSDPFGYTF. CDR3 nucleotides: TGTGCCACCAGTGATCCCTTTGGCTACACCTTC.

This clonotype has just a few counts. The chain has TRBV7-3 and TRBJ2-1; D possibly corresponds to TRBD2 (5 bases). Trimming stripped 4 bases from V and 4 bases from J, with 8 bases between. Germline CDR1 reads SGHTA; CDR2 reads FQGTGA. The CDR3 loop spans 13 amino acids. CDR3 in amino acids: CASSSTNYNEQFF. CDR3 sequence (DNA): TGTGCCAGCAGCTCGACTAATTACAATGAGCAGTTCTTC. The whole variable domain, filled in from reference TRBV7-3 and TRBJ2-1, reads GAGVSQTPSNKVTEKGKYVELRCDPISGHTALYWYRQSLGQGPEFLIYFQGTGAADDSGLPNDRFFAVRPEGSVSTLKIQRTERGDSAVYLCASSSTNYNEQFFGPGTRLTVL.

At least ten counts were recorded for this clonotype. The chain joins TRBV29-1 to TRBJ2-1; 12 nucleotides align to TRBD1. V shed 4 bases and J 8 bases; nucleotides not matched to a gene: 9. The CDR3 consists of 15 residues. Germline V gene sequence: CDR1 SQVTM, CDR2 ANQGSEA. CDR3 region: CSVAGQGASFDEQFF. In nucleotides, the CDR3 is TGCAGCGTTGCGGGACAGGGGGCATCGTTCGATGAGCAGTTCTTC.

This clonotype was detected many times. The chain couples TRBV5-1 to TRBJ1-6, with D tentatively TRBD1 (6 bases). The V gene's germline CDR1 is SGHRS and CDR2 YFSETQ. V was trimmed by 2 bases and J by 7 bases, leaving 7 bases between them. There are 13 residues in the CDR3. CDR3 in amino acids: CASSLGQNSPLHF. Written as DNA, the CDR3 is TGCGCCAGCAGCTTAGGACAGAATTCACCCCTCCACTTT.

At least ten counts were recorded for this clonotype. The chain is built from TRBV24-1 and TRBJ2-3, with D possibly being TRBD1 (5 bases). V lost 5 bases and J lost 4, with 15 bases in between. The CDR3 spans 15 residues. The germline V gene encodes CDR1 KGHDR and CDR2 SFDVKD. In nucleotides, the CDR3 is TGTGCCACCAGTGCATCAGGGTTAGGATCAGATACGCAGTATTTT. Residues: CATSASGLGSDTQYF.

This clonotype was recorded many times. The chain uses TRBV5-5 and TRBJ1-2; TRBD1 agrees at 9 bases. The CDR3 spans 13 residues. V lost 1 base to trimming and J lost 7 bases; unmatched junction nucleotides: 2. Looked up from germline, CDR1 is SGHKS and CDR2 is YYEKEE (reference sequence). CDR3 in amino acids: CASSLTGGSGYTF. CDR3 DNA: TGTGCCAGCAGCTTGACAGGGGGCTCTGGCTACACCTTC.

This clonotype was found many times. J is TRBJ2-1 and V is TRBV11-2; 15 positions match TRBD2. Losses at the gene ends were 1 base for V and 1 base for J; bases not matched to a gene: 2. Per germline, CDR1 SGHAT and CDR2 FQNNGV. The CDR3 length is 18 residues. CDR3: CASSLAGLAGGSYNEQFF. The CDR3, as DNA: TGTGCCAGCAGCTTAGCGGGACTAGCGGGAGGATCCTACAATGAGCAGTTCTTC.

This clonotype was observed many times. The V gene is TRBV6-2 or TRBV6-3, the J gene TRBJ2-7; no firm D call. The CDR3 contains 11 residues. V shed 5 bases and J shed 5 bases, with 7 bases lying between them. Looked up from germline, CDR1 is MNHEY and CDR2 is SVGEGT. The CDR3 DNA follows: TGTGCCAGCAGTCCGGGTCACGAGCAGTACTTC. Encoded protein: CASSPGHEQYF.

In this sample, this clonotype is medium-sized. This chain connects TRBV2 to TRBJ2-3, with D hard to call. The CDR3 covers 13 residues. The germline V and J ends were trimmed by 7 bases and 1 base, with 9 bases remaining between them. Germline V gives CDR1 SNHLY, CDR2 FYNNEI. The CDR3 here is CASKYFGTDTQYF. CDR3 coding DNA: TGTGCCAGCAAGTACTTCGGCACAGATACGCAGTATTTT.

The sample holds many counts of this clonotype. The chain couples TRBV20-1 to TRBJ2-5; the match to TRBD1 covers 7 bases. The CDR3 totals 15 residues. Germline V CDR1 and CDR2: DFQATT, SNEGSKA (reference sequence). Trimming cost V 3 bases and J 1 base; bases outside gene matches: 8. CDR3: CSASPGQPGQETQYF. Here the CDR3 DNA reads TGCAGTGCTAGCCCGGGACAGCCCGGCCAAGAGACCCAGTACTTC.

The CDR3 region is CASSQEWSGNEETQYF. Here the CDR3 DNA reads TGTGCCAGCAGCCAAGAATGGAGCGGGAATGAAGAGACCCAGTACTTC. The V gene is TRBV14, the J gene TRBJ2-5; 7 bases map to TRBD2. V dropped 0 bases and J dropped 3; count of bases not matched to a gene: 7. This CDR3 contains 16 residues. The germline gives CDR1 SGHDN, CDR2 FVKESK. The variable domain in full, with the rest retrieved from reference TRBV14 and TRBJ2-5, is EAGVTQFPSHSVIEKGQTVTLRCDPISGHDNLYWYRRVMGKEIKFLLHFVKESKQDESGMPNNRFLAERTGGTYSTLKVQPAELEDSGVYFCASSQEWSGNEETQYFGPGTRLLVL.

In this sample, this clonotype turned up many times. CDR3 region: CASSPLTAGLTEAFF. DNA for the CDR3: TGTGCCAGCAGCCCCCTCACGGCAGGGTTAACTGAAGCTTTCTTT. The chain couples TRBV14 to TRBJ1-1; a weak D match, TRBD1 (5 bases). This CDR3 region has 15 residues. Germline lookup yields CDR1 SGHDN and CDR2 FVKESK. Trimming left V 4 bases short and J 5 bases short, with 17 bases between.

This rearrangement joins TRBV7-2 to TRBJ2-2; 14 bases are shared with TRBD2. The CDR3 spans 19 residues. V dropped 6 bases and J dropped 6; count of bases not matched to a gene: 15. The germline CDR1 and CDR2 sequences are SGHTA and FQGNSA. The CDR3, as DNA: TGTGCCAGCAGACGTCTCGCCGGGACTAGCGGGAGAAAGTCCGGGGAGCTGTTTTTT. Protein sequence: CASRRLAGTSGRKSGELFF.

Ten or more counts support this clonotype. The J gene is TRBJ2-3, the V gene TRBV7-2, with D possibly being TRBD1 or TRBD2 (5 bases each). The CDR3 is 14 amino acids. Looked up from germline, CDR1 is SGHTA and CDR2 is FQGNSA. Trimming took 4 bases from V and 4 from J, leaving 12 bases between them. CDR3 DNA: TGTGCCAGCAGCTCGACTATGGGGGCAGATACGCAGTATTTT. Protein: CASSSTMGADTQYF. Full variable domain (rest looked up from reference TRBV7-2 and TRBJ2-3): GAGVSQSPSNKVTEKGKDVELRCDPISGHTALYWYRQSLGQGLEFLIYFQGNSAPDKSGLPSDRFSAERTGGSVSTLTIQRTQQEDSAVYLCASSSTMGADTQYFGPGTRLTVL.

The genes are TRBV6-5 and TRBJ2-7; D remains ambiguous. With 6 bases removed from V and 0 bases from J, the gap between germline ends came to 12 bases. The germline V gene has CDR1 MNHEY and CDR2 SVGAGI. The CDR3 runs 14 residues. The chain's CDR3 is CASSLCYSSYEQYF. The CDR3 nucleotides are TGTGCCAGCAGCTTATGCTATAGCTCCTACGAGCAGTACTTC.

This clonotype was recorded many times. This chain connects TRBV20-1 to TRBJ2-7; maybe TRBD1 (5 bases). This CDR3 spans 15 amino acids. V lost 5 bases and J lost 0, with 17 bases in between. Germline CDR1 and CDR2: DFQATT and SNEGSKA (reference sequence). CDR3 loop: CSALNPTGYSYEQYF. The DNA for the CDR3 is TGCAGTGCTTTAAACCCTACAGGATACTCCTACGAGCAGTACTTC.

This clonotype was found many times. The chain has TRBV7-3 and TRBJ2-2; TRBD1 aligns across 9 bases. The CDR3 has 16 residues. The J segment lost 6 bases and the V segment lost 5 bases, leaving 10 bases of the junction unmatched. Germline V gene sequence: CDR1 SGHTA, CDR2 FQGTGA. This chain's CDR3 is CASSLHGTGMAGELFF. The CDR3 DNA follows: TGTGCCAGCAGCCTTCACGGGACAGGGATGGCCGGGGAGCTGTTTTTT.

Ten or more counts support this clonotype. The V gene is TRBV6-2 or TRBV6-3, the J gene TRBJ1-1, with D unresolved. CDR3 length: 14 amino acids. The V end was cut by 2 bases, the J end by 4 bases, with 11 bases between. Germline CDR1 MNHEY, CDR2 SVGEGT. The CDR3: CASSYAAMTTEAFF. In nucleotides, the CDR3 is TGTGCCAGCAGTTACGCCGCCATGACCACTGAAGCTTTCTTT.

The table lists this clonotype with many counts. This chain joins TRBV7-8 and TRBJ1-2; possible D gene TRBD1, 6 bases. The CDR3 is 15 residues long. Germline V gene sequence: CDR1 SGHVS, CDR2 FQNEAQ. The V and J ends lost 1 base and 4 bases respectively, with 13 bases between them. This CDR3 reads CASSLVGDTSYGYTF. CDR3 coding DNA: TGTGCCAGCAGCTTAGTGGGGGACACCTCCTATGGCTACACCTTC.

In its sample, this clonotype was seen many times. In nucleotides, the CDR3 is TGTGCCAGCAGCTTAGCGTTGGACAGGGTTACTGAAGCTTTCTTT. Translating it yields CASSLALDRVTEAFF. This chain joins TRBV7-2 and TRBJ1-1, with 8 bases that match TRBD1. The CDR3 totals 15 residues. Trimming took 0 bases from V and 5 from J; bases not matched to a gene: 5. Germline CDR1 is SGHTA and CDR2 is FQGNSA.

There are many counts of this clonotype. This chain joins TRBV4-2 and TRBJ1-2; 7 nucleotides line up with TRBD1. The V segment lost 3 bases and the J segment 8 bases; nucleotides outside the gene matches: 15. The length of the CDR3 is 16 residues. Per germline, CDR1 LGHNA and CDR2 YNFKEQ. CDR3 in amino acids: CASSQHPGQPERGYTF. CDR3 nucleotide sequence: TGTGCCAGCAGCCAGCACCCGGGACAGCCAGAAAGGGGCTACACCTTC.

Many counts were recorded for this clonotype. This chain joins TRBV5-1 and TRBJ2-1; 10 nucleotides line up with TRBD2. Germline values: CDR1 SGHRS, CDR2 YFSETQ. Losses at the gene ends were 6 bases for V and 2 bases for J; bases not matched to a gene: 5. The CDR3 is 15 residues long. The chain's CDR3 is CASNPLAGAYNEQFF. CDR3 coding DNA: TGCGCCAGCAACCCTCTAGCGGGGGCCTACAATGAGCAGTTCTTC.

In this sample, this clonotype turned up many times. V and J are TRBV7-9 and TRBJ2-2, with D unresolved. The germline V gene has CDR1 SEHNR and CDR2 FQNEAQ (reference sequence). This CDR3 has 16 amino acids. V lost 2 bases and J lost 5, with 15 bases in between. The CDR3 sequence: CASSLSFVGDTGELFF. The CDR3 region has the DNA TGTGCCAGCAGCTTATCTTTTGTAGGAGATACCGGGGAGCTGTTTTTT.

This clonotype was counted only a few times. The rearrangement uses TRBV7-3 and TRBJ2-1; possibly TRBD2 for D (6 bases). Trimming pared 5 bases from V and 5 bases from J, leaving 16 bases between. CDR3 length: 15 amino acids. Germline CDR1 is SGHTA and CDR2 is FQGTGA. The CDR3 protein is CASSTEGHGNNEQFF. CDR3 nucleotide sequence: TGTGCCAGCAGCACGGAGGGCCACGGGAACAATGAGCAGTTCTTC.

Points on this clonotype: It is likely a read error, because the conserved phenylalanine at the end of the CDR3 is missing. The limits of the CDR3 on the DNA are not certain, so only TCRdb's listed CDR3 is given. The gene calls are TRBV5-1 and TRBJ1-1; the tabulated D call, TRBD1, remains unverified against the DNA. Germline loops: CDR1 SGHRS, CDR2 YFSETQ. The CDR3 length equals 15 residues, ends included. The CDR3 here is CASSPDRGSGTEAVL.